The clone carrying this TCR beta chain was seen more than once but under ten times. The data originate from a study of circulating and synovial CD4+ cells in juvenile arthritis. The table came from immunoSEQ multiplex PCR; TCRdb's copy has only in-frame clones and leaves some out. The sample consists of approximately 15,000 clones, around nine tenths of them appearing once. This receptor was identified in a human donor with juvenile idiopathic arthritis. Material for sequencing was CD4+ T cells from blood.

The CDR3 DNA sequence: TGTGCCAGCAGCCAACTACTGTTCTCTGGAAACACCATATATTTT. Its translation is CASSQLLFSGNTIYF. This chain uses TRBV14 with TRBJ1-3, with D unresolved. The CDR3 extends over 15 amino acids. Germline CDR1 is SGHDN and CDR2 is FVKESK. The V end was cut by 2 bases, the J end by 0 bases, with 8 bases between.